A single sample is the source of the 20 T cell receptor beta chains below, sequenced in a study of shared clonotypes between healthy human individuals. Sequencing used immunoSEQ multiplex PCR; TCRdb keeps in-frame clones, though not all of them. The table has approximately 720,000 clones, around 72% seen once. The specimen was memory CD4+ T cells sorted from blood. Subset: CD45RA-negative fraction. These receptors were taken from a woman between 25 and 40 years old in good health.

On this clone: Other DNA sequences from this sample encode an identical CDR3 as well. The chain has TRBV5-1 and TRBJ2-7; D unclear. Per germline, CDR1 SGHRS and CDR2 YFSETQ. V was cut by 2 bases and J by 3 bases, with 6 bases left in between. The CDR3 covers 12 residues. The CDR3 region is CASSLDHYEQYF. CDR3 coding DNA: TGCGCCAGCAGCTTAGACCACTACGAGCAGTACTTC.

This clone was detected a few times. The genes are TRBV25-1 and TRBJ1-5; TRBD1 aligns across 7 bases. Germline V gene data show CDR1 as MGHDK and CDR2 as SYGVNS. J gave up 1 base and V 1 base, and 4 bases lay outside the gene matches. CDR3 length: 16 amino acids. CDR3 DNA: TGTGCCAGCAGTGAATCAGGGGGTGGAAGCAATCAGCCCCAGCATTTT. It yields the protein CASSESGGGSNQPQHF.

The chain recombines TRBV27 with TRBJ1-4, with 9 bases lining up with TRBD1. This CDR3 spans 15 amino acids. Germline assignment: CDR1 MNHEY and CDR2 SMNVEV (reference sequence). J was trimmed by 10 bases and V by 3 bases; bases with no gene match: 9. The CDR3: CASSLQQGAGGKLFF. CDR3 DNA sequence: TGTGCCAGCAGTTTGCAACAGGGGGCGGGAGGAAAACTGTTTTTT.

The CDR3 sequence: CASSETGYYGYTF. CDR3 sequence (DNA): TGTGCCAGCAGTGAAACAGGGTACTATGGCTACACCTTC. This chain connects TRBV2 to TRBJ1-2, with D possibly TRBD1 on 6 matching bases. With 2 bases removed from V and 3 bases from J, the gap between germline ends came to 7 bases. This CDR3 spans 13 amino acids. CDR1 is SNHLY and CDR2 is FYNNEI in the germline V gene.

This clone was picked up a small number of times. This chain links TRBV2 with TRBJ2-7; possibly TRBD2 for D (5 bases). Per germline, CDR1 SNHLY and CDR2 FYNNEI. The V end was cut by 8 bases, the J end by 5 bases, with 7 bases between. This CDR3 has 10 amino acids. The CDR3 is CASGSNEQYF. As DNA, the CDR3 is TGTGCCAGCGGGAGCAACGAGCAGTACTTC.

The chain uses TRBV2 and TRBJ2-7, with D hard to call. This CDR3 is built from 15 residues. Trimming left V 1 base short and J 0 bases short, with 10 bases between. Germline V lookup: CDR1 SNHLY, CDR2 FYNNEI. As DNA, the CDR3 is TGTGCCAGCAGTGAAGTAGGCACAAGCTCCTACGAGCAGTACTTC. It is translated as CASSEVGTSSYEQYF.

This chain uses TRBV19 with TRBJ2-1; 7 nucleotides align to TRBD2. CDR3 length: 15 residues. V lost 1 base, J lost 7 bases, and 7 bases stayed unmatched. CDR1 and CDR2 (germline): LNHDA, SQIVND (reference sequence). Here the CDR3 reads CASSIGGSSWNEQFF. The CDR3 DNA follows: TGTGCCAGTAGTATAGGCGGGAGTAGTTGGAATGAGCAGTTCTTC.

The chain recombines TRBV28 with TRBJ1-5, with D unclear. The V gene lost 3 bases and the J gene lost 1 base, with 10 bases spanning the gap. CDR3 length equals 15 residues. Germline values: CDR1 MDHEN, CDR2 SYDVKM. The CDR3 spells CASSLLGPSNQPQHF. Written as DNA, the CDR3 is TGTGCCAGCAGTTTGCTAGGCCCGAGCAATCAGCCCCAGCATTTT.

The rearrangement uses TRBV19 and TRBJ1-1; D unclear. The CDR3 totals 15 residues. Trimming took off 6 bases at V and 0 bases at J, with 14 bases between the two ends. CDR1 and CDR2 from the germline V gene are LNHDA and SQIVND (reference sequence). The CDR3 nucleotides read TGTGCCAGTAGCGCCCGGGCATCCATGAACACTGAAGCTTTCTTT. Protein sequence: CASSARASMNTEAFF.

About this clone: The sample holds other DNA sequences that translate to the same CDR3. This chain links TRBV28 with TRBJ2-1; the D is unclear. The germline V and J ends were trimmed by 2 bases and 0 bases, with 8 bases remaining between them. CDR3 length equals 15 residues. Germline CDR1 MDHEN, CDR2 SYDVKM. In DNA form, the CDR3 reads TGTGCCAGCAGTTTAGACGGTAGCTCCTACAATGAGCAGTTCTTC. This gives the protein CASSLDGSSYNEQFF.

This chain links TRBV9 with TRBJ2-2; the match to TRBD2 covers 13 bases. V lost 0 bases, J lost 6 bases, and 8 bases stayed unmatched. CDR3 length: 18 amino acids. CDR1 is SGDLS, CDR2 YYNGEE, per germline. CDR3 region: CASSVDTSGRARAGELFF. The CDR3 coding sequence is TGTGCCAGCAGCGTAGACACTAGCGGGAGGGCCCGGGCCGGGGAGCTGTTTTTT.

This sequence joins TRBV6-1 and TRBJ1-2; D is unresolved. Germline values: CDR1 MNHNS, CDR2 SASEGT. CDR3 length: 15 residues. V lost 2 bases and J 3 bases, leaving 13 bases between the germline ends. Here the CDR3 reads CASSEFVRLDYGYTF. The CDR3 DNA sequence: TGTGCCAGCAGTGAATTTGTCAGGTTGGACTATGGCTACACCTTC.

This chain links TRBV7-3 with TRBJ2-7; 8 nucleotides agree with TRBD2. Germline-derived CDR1 and CDR2 are SGHTA and FQGTGA. With 5 bases clipped from V and 6 bases from J, the junction kept 9 bases outside the gene matches. The CDR3 contains 14 residues. The CDR3 coding sequence is TGTGCCAGCAGCACGACAGCGGGAGTATCCGAGCAGTACTTC. It translates to CASSTTAGVSEQYF.

The chain carries TRBV7-8 and TRBJ2-1, with 7 positions matching TRBD1. Germline values: CDR1 SGHVS, CDR2 FQNEAQ. The CDR3 consists of 12 residues. The V gene end was trimmed by 5 bases and the J gene end by 9 bases; junction bases not matched to a gene: 4. The CDR3, as DNA: TGTGCCAGCAGCGACAGGGCGGGTGAGCAGTTCTTC. It translates to CASSDRAGEQFF.

This chain uses TRBV11-3 with TRBJ2-7; 8 bases fit TRBD2. This CDR3 region has 16 residues. After removal of 3 bases from V and 3 bases from J, the junction contained 10 bases not matched to a gene. Germline assignment: CDR1 SGHNT and CDR2 YENEEA. As DNA, the CDR3 is TGTGCCAGCAGCTTCACTAGCGGAACAACCCTCTACGAGCAGTACTTC. Translation: CASSFTSGTTLYEQYF.

V gene TRBV28 combines with J gene TRBJ1-2; possibly TRBD1 for D (5 bases). V was shortened by 10 bases and J by 2 bases, with 14 bases between the two germline ends. CDR3 length equals 13 residues. Germline lookup yields CDR1 MDHEN and CDR2 SYDVKM. Written as DNA, the CDR3 is TGTGCCACCACCCCGGGACGAAACTATGGCTACACCTTC. It encodes CATTPGRNYGYTF.

The chain uses TRBV29-1 and TRBJ1-1; TRBD1 matches at 8 bases. V was clipped by 3 bases and J by 6 bases; unmatched bases: 3. This CDR3 comprises 12 residues. CDR1 and CDR2 from the germline V gene are SQVTM and ANQGSEA. The chain's CDR3 is CSVDDRGPEAFF. Here the CDR3 DNA reads TGCAGCGTTGATGACAGGGGTCCTGAAGCTTTCTTT.

The V call is TRBV25-1, the J call TRBJ2-7, with TRBD2 matching 12 bases. Germline loops: CDR1 MGHDK, CDR2 SYGVNS. The CDR3 has 15 residues. J lost 7 bases, V lost 3 bases, and 7 bases had no gene match. The CDR3 DNA sequence: TGTGCCAGCAGTGACACTAGCGGGAGGAGCCAAGAGCAGTACTTC. Encoded protein: CASSDTSGRSQEQYF.

This chain connects TRBV5-1 to TRBJ2-5, with D maybe TRBD1 (6 bases). The CDR3 is 13 residues long. V lost 4 bases and J 5 bases, leaving 12 bases between the germline ends. Germline values: CDR1 SGHRS, CDR2 YFSETQ. Here the CDR3 reads CASSRDNWETQYF. Written as DNA, the CDR3 is TGCGCCAGCAGCCGGGACAACTGGGAGACCCAGTACTTC.

The rearrangement uses TRBV7-2 and TRBJ2-1, with D possibly being TRBD1 (7 bases). Germline assignment: CDR1 SGHTA and CDR2 FQGNSA. V was trimmed by 3 bases and J by 0 bases, leaving 15 bases between them. The CDR3 loop spans 17 amino acids. CDR3 amino acids: CASSLTSGGGSYNEQFF. CDR3 coding DNA: TGTGCCAGCAGCTTGACCTCAGGGGGAGGCTCCTACAATGAGCAGTTCTTC.